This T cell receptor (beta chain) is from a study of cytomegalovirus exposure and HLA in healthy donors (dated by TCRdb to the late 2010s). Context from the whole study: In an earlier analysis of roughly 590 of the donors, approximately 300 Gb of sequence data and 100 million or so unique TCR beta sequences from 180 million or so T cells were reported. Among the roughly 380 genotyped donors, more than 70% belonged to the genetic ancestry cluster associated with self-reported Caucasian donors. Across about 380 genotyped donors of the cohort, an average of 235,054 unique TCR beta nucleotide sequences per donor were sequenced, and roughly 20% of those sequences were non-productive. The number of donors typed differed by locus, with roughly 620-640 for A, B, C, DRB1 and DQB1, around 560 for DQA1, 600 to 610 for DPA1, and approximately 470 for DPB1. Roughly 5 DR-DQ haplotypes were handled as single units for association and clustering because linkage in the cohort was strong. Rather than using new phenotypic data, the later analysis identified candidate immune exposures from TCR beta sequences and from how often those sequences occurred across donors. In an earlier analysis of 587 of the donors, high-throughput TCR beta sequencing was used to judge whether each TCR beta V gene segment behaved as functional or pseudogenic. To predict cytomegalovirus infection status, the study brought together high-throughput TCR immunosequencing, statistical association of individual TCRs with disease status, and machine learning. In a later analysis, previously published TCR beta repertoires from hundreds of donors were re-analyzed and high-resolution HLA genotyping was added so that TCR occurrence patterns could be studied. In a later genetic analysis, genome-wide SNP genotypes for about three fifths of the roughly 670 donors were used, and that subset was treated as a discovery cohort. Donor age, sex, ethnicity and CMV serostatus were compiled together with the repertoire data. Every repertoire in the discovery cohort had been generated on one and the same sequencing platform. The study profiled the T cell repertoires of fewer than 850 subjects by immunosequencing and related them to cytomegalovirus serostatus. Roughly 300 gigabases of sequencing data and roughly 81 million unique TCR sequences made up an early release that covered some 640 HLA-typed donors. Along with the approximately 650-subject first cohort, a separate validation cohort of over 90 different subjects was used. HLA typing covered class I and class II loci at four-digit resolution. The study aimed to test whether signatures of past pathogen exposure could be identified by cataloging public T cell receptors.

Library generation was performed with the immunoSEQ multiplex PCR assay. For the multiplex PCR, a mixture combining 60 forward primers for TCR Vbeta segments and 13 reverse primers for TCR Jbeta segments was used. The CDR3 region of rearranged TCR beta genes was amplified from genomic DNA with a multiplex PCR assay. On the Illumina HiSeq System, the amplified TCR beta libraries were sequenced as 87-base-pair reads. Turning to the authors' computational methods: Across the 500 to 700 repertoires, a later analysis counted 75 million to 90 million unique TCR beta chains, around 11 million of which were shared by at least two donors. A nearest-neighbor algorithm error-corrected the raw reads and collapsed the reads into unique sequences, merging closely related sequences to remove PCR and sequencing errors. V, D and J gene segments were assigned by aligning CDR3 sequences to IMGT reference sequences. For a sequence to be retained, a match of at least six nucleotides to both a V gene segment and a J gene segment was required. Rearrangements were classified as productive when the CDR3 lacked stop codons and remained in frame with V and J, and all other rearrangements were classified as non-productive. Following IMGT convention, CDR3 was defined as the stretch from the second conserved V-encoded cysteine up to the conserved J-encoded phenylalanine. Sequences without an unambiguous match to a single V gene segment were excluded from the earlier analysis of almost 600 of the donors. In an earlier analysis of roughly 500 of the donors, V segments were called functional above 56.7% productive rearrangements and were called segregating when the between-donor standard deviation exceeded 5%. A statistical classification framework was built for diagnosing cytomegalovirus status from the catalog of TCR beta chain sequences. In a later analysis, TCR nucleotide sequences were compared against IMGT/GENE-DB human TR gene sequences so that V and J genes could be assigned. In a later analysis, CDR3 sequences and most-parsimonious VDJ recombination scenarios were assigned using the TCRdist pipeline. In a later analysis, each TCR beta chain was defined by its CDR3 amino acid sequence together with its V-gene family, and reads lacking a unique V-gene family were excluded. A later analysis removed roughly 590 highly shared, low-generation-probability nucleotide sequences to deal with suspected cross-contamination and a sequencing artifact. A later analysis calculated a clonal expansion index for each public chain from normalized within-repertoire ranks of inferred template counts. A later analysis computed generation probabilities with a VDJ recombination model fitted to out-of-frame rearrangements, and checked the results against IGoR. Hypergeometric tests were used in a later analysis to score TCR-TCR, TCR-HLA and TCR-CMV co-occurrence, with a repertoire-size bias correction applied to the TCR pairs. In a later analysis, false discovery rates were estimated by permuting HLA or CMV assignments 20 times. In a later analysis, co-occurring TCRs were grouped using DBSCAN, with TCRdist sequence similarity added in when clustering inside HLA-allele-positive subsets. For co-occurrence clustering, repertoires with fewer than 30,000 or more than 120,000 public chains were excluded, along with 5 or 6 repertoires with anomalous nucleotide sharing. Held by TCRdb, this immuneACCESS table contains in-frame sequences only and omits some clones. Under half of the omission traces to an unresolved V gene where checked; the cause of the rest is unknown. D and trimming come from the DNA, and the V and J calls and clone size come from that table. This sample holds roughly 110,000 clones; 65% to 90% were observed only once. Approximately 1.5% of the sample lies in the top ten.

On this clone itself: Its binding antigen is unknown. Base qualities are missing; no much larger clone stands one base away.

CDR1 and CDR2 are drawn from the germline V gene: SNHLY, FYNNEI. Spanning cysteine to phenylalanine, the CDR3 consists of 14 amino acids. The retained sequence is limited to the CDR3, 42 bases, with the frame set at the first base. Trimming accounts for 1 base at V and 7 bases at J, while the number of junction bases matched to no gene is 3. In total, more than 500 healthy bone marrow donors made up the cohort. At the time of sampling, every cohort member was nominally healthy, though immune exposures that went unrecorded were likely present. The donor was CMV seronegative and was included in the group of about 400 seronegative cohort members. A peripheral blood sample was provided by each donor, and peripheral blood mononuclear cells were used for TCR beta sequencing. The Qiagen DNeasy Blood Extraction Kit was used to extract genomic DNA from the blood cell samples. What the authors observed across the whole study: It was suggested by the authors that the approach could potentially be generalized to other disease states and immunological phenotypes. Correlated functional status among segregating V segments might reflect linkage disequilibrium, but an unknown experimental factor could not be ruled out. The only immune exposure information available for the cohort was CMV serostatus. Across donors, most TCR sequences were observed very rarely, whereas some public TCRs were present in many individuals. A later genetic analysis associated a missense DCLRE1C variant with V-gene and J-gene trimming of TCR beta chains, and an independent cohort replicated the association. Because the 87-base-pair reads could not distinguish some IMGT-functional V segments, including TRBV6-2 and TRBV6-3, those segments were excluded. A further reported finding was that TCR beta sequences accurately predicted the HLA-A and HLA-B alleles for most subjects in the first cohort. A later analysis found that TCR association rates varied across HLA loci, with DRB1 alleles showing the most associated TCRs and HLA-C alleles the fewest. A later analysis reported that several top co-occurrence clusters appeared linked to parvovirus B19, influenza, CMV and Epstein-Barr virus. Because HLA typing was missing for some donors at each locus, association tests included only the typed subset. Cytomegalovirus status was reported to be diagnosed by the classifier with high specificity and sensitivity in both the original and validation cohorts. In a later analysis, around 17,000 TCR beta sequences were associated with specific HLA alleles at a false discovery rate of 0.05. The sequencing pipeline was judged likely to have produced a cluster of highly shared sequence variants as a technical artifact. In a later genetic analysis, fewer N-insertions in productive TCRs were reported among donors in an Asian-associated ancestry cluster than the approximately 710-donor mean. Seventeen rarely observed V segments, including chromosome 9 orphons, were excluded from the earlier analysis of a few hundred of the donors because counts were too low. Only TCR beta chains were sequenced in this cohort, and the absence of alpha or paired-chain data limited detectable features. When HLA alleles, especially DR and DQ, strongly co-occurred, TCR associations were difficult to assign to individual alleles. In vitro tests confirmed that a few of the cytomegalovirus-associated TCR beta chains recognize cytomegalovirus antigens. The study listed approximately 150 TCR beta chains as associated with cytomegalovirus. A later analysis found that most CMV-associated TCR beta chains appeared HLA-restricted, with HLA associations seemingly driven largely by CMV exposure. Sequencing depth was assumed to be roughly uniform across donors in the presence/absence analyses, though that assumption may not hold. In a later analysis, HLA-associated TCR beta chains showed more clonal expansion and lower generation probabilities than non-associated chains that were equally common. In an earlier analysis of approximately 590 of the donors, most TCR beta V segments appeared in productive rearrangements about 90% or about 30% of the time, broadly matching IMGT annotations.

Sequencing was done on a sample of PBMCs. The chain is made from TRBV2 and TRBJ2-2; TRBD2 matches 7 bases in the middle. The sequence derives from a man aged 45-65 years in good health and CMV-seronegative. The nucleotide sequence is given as TGTGCCAGCAGTGAAGGGGTAGCGGGCGGGGAGCTGTTTTTT. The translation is CASSEGVAGGELFF.